The entry below describes one T cell receptor (beta chain). The V gene's germline CDR1 is SGHTA and CDR2 FQGNSA. V gave up 5 bases and J gave up 1 base, with 17 bases separating them. The CDR3 runs to 17 residues. These data originate in a study of type 1 and type 2 diabetes patients. Across the study: Donors were type 1 diabetes, type 2 diabetes, or nondiabetic controls.

Genomic DNA was the PCR template. Amplification of the beta chain CDR3 used 30 forward and 13 reverse multiplex primers. TCRdb re-derived calls from the multiplex PCR reads in MiXCR, one entry per CDR3 protein. The repertoire holds around 300,000 distinct CDR3 sequences, with 40% to 50% as singletons. This TCR came from a man younger than 35 with type 2 diabetes. Sequenced: peripheral blood mononuclear cells (PBMCs). This chain joins TRBV7-2 and TRBJ2-2; perhaps TRBD1 as D (6 bases). CDR3 DNA sequence: TGTGCCAGCAGCCGAAGGACAGCCCCGAGGAACACCGGGGAGCTGTTTTTT. Protein product: CASSRRTAPRNTGELFF.